The 8 T cell receptor beta chains below come from one sample, sequenced in a study of beta chain features in type 1 diabetes. Study-wide points: Across all four CD4+ subsets, people with type 1 diabetes showed modestly shorter TCRB CDR3s.

These receptors lack a known antigen. The authors reverse transcribed all of the isolated RNA, so sequencing captured expressed TCRB transcripts. Assay used: immunoSEQ multiplex PCR; TCRdb lists only in-frame clones, some missing. This table has roughly 100,000 clones, roughly 28% appearing once. Sequenced: central memory CD4+ T cells from blood. The receptors derive from a woman in her late teens or twenties with type 1 diabetes.

This clone has just a few counts. V is TRBV6-6 and J is TRBJ2-1; maybe TRBD2 (5 bases). The CDR3 loop spans 14 amino acids. Trimming took 2 bases from V and 8 from J, leaving 13 bases between them. Germline V gene sequence: CDR1 MNHNY, CDR2 SVGAGI (reference sequence). The CDR3, as DNA: TGTGCCAGCAGTTACCGGGCCGGGGAAGATGAGCAGTTCTTC. It specifies CASSYRAGEDEQFF.

This sequence joins TRBV6-1 and TRBJ2-5; D is possibly TRBD2 (5 bases). Per germline, CDR1 MNHNS and CDR2 SASEGT. This CDR3 comprises 13 residues. Trimming took 6 bases from V and 3 from J, leaving 11 bases between them. CDR3 sequence (DNA): TGTGCCAGCAGCCGCGGGCGGGAAGAGACCCAGTACTTC. This translates into CASSRGREETQYF.

The V and J genes are TRBV5-4 and TRBJ2-1; no definite D call. The V gene's germline CDR1 is SGHNT and CDR2 YYREEE (reference sequence). V dropped 0 bases and J dropped 2 bases, with 9 bases sitting between them. The length of the CDR3 is 15 residues. The CDR3 DNA sequence: TGTGCCAGCAGCTTGGATCAGGTAACCTACAATGAGCAGTTCTTC. Protein sequence: CASSLDQVTYNEQFF.

The J gene is TRBJ2-3, the V gene TRBV18, with TRBD1 matching 8 bases. V lost 3 bases, J lost 6 bases, and 11 bases stayed unmatched. This CDR3 has 16 residues. Germline CDR1 KGHSH, CDR2 LQKENI. CDR3 nucleotides: TGTGCCAGCTCACCCCCGGACAGGGCAAGGAGGGATACGCAGTATTTT. Translation gives CASSPPDRARRDTQYF.

In this sample, this clone turned up a few times. This chain uses TRBV14 with TRBJ2-6; possibly TRBD1 for D (5 bases). CDR1 is SGHDN, CDR2 FVKESK, per germline. The CDR3 length is 18 residues. Trimming left V 0 bases short and J 0 bases short, with 12 bases between. CDR3 nucleotides: TGTGCCAGCAGCCAAGAGGTGACAGAGAGCTCTGGGGCCAACGTCCTGACTTTC. Translation gives CASSQEVTESSGANVLTF.

This clone was detected a few times. The chain links TRBV10-3 to TRBJ2-7, with no clear D. In germline, CDR1 is ENHRY, CDR2 SYGVKD. V lost 4 bases to trimming and J lost 6 bases, with 16 bases between them. The CDR3 has 14 residues. CDR3 loop: CAISGAGTLGEQYV. The CDR3 coding sequence is TGTGCCATCAGTGGCGCAGGAACCTTAGGCGAGCAGTACGTC.

This chain uses TRBV5-4 with TRBJ1-1; 8 bases are shared with TRBD1. The CDR3 is 15 amino acids. Germline V lookup: CDR1 SGHNT, CDR2 YYREEE (reference sequence). Trimming removed 5 bases from V and 1 base from J; junction bases left unmatched: 7. CDR3 loop: CASRMDRAGNTEAFF. The CDR3 nucleotides read TGTGCCAGCAGGATGGACAGGGCGGGGAACACTGAAGCTTTCTTT.

The chain combines TRBV27 with TRBJ2-4, with D unresolved. The CDR3 length is 10 residues. Germline V gene lookup returns CDR1 MNHEY and CDR2 SMNVEV (reference sequence). Trimming took off 6 bases at V and 15 bases at J, with 12 bases between the two ends. This CDR3 is CASRCPPGYF. DNA for the CDR3: TGTGCCAGCAGATGTCCCCCGGGGTACTTC.